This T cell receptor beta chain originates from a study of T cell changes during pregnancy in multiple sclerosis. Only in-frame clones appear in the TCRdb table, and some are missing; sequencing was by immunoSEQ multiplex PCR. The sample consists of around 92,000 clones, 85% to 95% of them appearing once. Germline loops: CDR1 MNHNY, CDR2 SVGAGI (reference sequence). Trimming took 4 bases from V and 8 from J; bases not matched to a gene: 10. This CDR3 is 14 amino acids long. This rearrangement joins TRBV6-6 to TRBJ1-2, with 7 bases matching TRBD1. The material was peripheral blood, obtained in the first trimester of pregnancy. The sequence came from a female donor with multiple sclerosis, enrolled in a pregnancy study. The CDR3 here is CASSSSDRPGGYTF. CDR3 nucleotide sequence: TGTGCCAGCAGTTCCTCGGACAGGCCGGGAGGCTACACCTTC.